The rows below give T cell receptor beta chains drawn from one sample of a study of blood T cell repertoires in COVID-19. The repertoire was sequenced with immunoSEQ multiplex PCR; TCRdb's copy has only in-frame clones and lacks some. The data hold some 270,000 clones, with 80% to 85% observed a single time. Sequencing input: PBMCs or T cells enriched from blood (not recorded which). The receptors stem from a man in his fifties or sixties who had recovered from COVID-19. CDR3s include the opening cysteine and the closing phenylalanine or tryptophan. Fields, in order: CDR3 protein, J gene, V gene, D gene. D genes are given only for firm matches.

CASSLGGQGNYGYTF TRBJ1-2 TRBV7-2 TRBD1
CASSTSGGLYGYTF TRBJ1-2 TRBV7-2 -
CASSFHPGELFF TRBJ2-2 TRBV12-3/TRBV12-4 -
CASSQEETSGRVTDTQYF TRBJ2-3 TRBV4-3 TRBD2
CASRITGSLNEKLFF TRBJ1-4 TRBV6-5 -
CASRGGRGTGELFF TRBJ2-2 TRBV7-3 TRBD2
CASSPGGIADTQYF TRBJ2-3 TRBV18 -
CASTQDLNQPQHF TRBJ1-5 TRBV2 -
CASSFRQSYATNEKLFF TRBJ1-4 TRBV7-9 -
CASTGDRGRTGANVLTF TRBJ2-6 TRBV28 TRBD1
CASSASGGARETQYF TRBJ2-5 TRBV25-1 TRBD2
CASSLSGDEQFF TRBJ2-1 TRBV3-1/TRBV3-2 -
CSVDRSSGYNEQFF TRBJ2-1 TRBV29-1 TRBD2
CASSLIEQYF TRBJ2-7 TRBV3-1/TRBV3-2 -
CASSLSTGGNTEAFF TRBJ1-1 TRBV18 -
CASSLAAGTGISSYNSPLHF TRBJ1-6 TRBV5-1 TRBD1
CATSDFRAGPATDTQYF TRBJ2-3 TRBV24-1 -
CASSNRGSETQYF TRBJ2-5 TRBV6-5 TRBD1
CASSSSGTGTYNEQFF TRBJ2-1 TRBV7-9 -
CSVEGGGRTEAFF TRBJ1-1 TRBV29-1 TRBD1
CASSHNRGGGSYNSPLHF TRBJ1-6 TRBV3-1/TRBV3-2 TRBD1
CAINPGRDYGYTF TRBJ1-2 TRBV10-3 -
CASSLSLAETNEQFF TRBJ2-1 TRBV9 TRBD2
CAISDSGLNYGYTF TRBJ1-2 TRBV10-3 -
CASSTYRDRGSVANEKLFF TRBJ1-4 TRBV2 TRBD1
CASSRDTLWQPQHF TRBJ1-5 TRBV7-9 -
CASSPWATSYEQYF TRBJ2-7 TRBV18 -
CSVVGGVNTEAFF TRBJ1-1 TRBV29-1 -
CASNTGTGRFEQYF TRBJ2-7 TRBV2 TRBD1
CASSAEWFNEQFF TRBJ2-1 TRBV10-1 -
CASTLRAGTNTEAFF TRBJ1-1 TRBV5-8 -
CASSYGLRGTGELFF TRBJ2-2 TRBV7-2 -
CASSLHRGGEVQYF TRBJ2-4 TRBV27 -